Listed below are T cell receptor beta chains from one sample, sequenced in a study of blood T cells in healthy people across ages. Each CDR3 protein gets one entry after TCRdb re-called the 5' RACE reads with MiXCR. The table has hundreds of thousands of distinct CDR3 sequences, 58% seen once; the top ten hold about 20%. Sequenced: blood. The receptors shown here come from a young man in good health. CDR3s include the opening cysteine and the closing phenylalanine or tryptophan. A D gene is named only where the DNA matches it firmly. Not every row has a clone size; where given, it reads once, few, many or a size class.

D,J,size,V,CDR3,DNA
NA,TRBJ2-7,NA,TRBV30,CAWTSGLLGEQYF,TGTGCCTGGACTTCAGGGCTTCTAGGGGAGCAGTACTTC
NA,TRBJ1-2,NA,TRBV9,CASSGGTPNGYTF,TGTGCCAGCAGCGGCGGGACACCTAATGGCTACACCTTC
NA,TRBJ2-7,NA,TRBV2,CASRIKETRYF,TGTGCCAGCAGGATAAAAGAGACCCGGTACTTC
NA,TRBJ2-3,NA,TRBV21-1,CASSKPEGFRPGEYTDTQYF,TGTGCCAGCAGCAAACCTGAAGGGTTCCGGCCGGGGGAGTACACAGATACGCAGTATTTT
NA,TRBJ2-7,once,TRBV20-1,CSARPTGIYEQYF,TGCAGTGCTAGACCGACGGGAATCTACGAGCAGTACTTC
NA,TRBJ2-3,few,TRBV5-6,CASSSTGTLTDTQYF,TGTGCCAGCAGCTCTACCGGGACCCTCACAGATACGCAGTATTTT
TRBD2,TRBJ2-1,NA,TRBV7-9,CASSLRTSDTNEQFF,TGTGCCAGCAGCCTTCGGACTAGCGATACCAATGAGCAGTTCTTC
NA,TRBJ2-7,NA,TRBV20-1,CSATPAGRQSYNEQYF,TGCAGTGCTACCCCGGCGGGACGACAGTCCTACAATGAGCAGTACTTC
TRBD2,TRBJ2-1,NA,TRBV4-2,CASSQSFVAGGPYEQFF,TGTGCCAGCAGCCAGTCATTCGTTGCGGGAGGGCCCTATGAGCAGTTCTTC
NA,TRBJ2-5,few,TRBV9,CASSVGTETQYF,TGTGCCAGCAGCGTAGGGACGGAGACCCAGTACTTC
NA,TRBJ1-5,NA,TRBV29-1,CSATQGDGQPQHF,TGCAGCGCTACGCAGGGAGACGGGCAGCCCCAGCATTTT
TRBD1,TRBJ2-7,once,TRBV7-2,CACSWDRSYEQYF,TGTGCCTGCAGCTGGGACAGAAGCTACGAGCAGTACTTC
TRBD1,TRBJ1-6,NA,TRBV20-1,CSARGTGGSPLHF,TGCAGTGCTAGGGGGACAGGGGGATCACCCCTCCACTTT
NA,TRBJ2-7,NA,TRBV9,CASTSGETYNEQYF,TGTGCCAGCACCTCGGGGGAAACCTACAATGAGCAGTACTTC
TRBD2,TRBJ2-1,NA,TRBV20-1,CSARESGRAGDEQFF,TGCAGTGCTAGAGAGAGTGGGAGGGCCGGCGATGAGCAGTTCTTC
NA,TRBJ1-1,NA,TRBV27,CASSKRERNTEAFF,TGTGCCAGCAGTAAGAGGGAGAGGAACACTGAAGCTTTCTTT
NA,TRBJ2-7,NA,TRBV2,CASKSGFYDEQYF,TGTGCCAGCAAATCCGGGTTCTACGACGAGCAGTACTTC
NA,TRBJ2-1,NA,TRBV7-2,CASSRQGGDYEQFF,TGTGCCAGTAGCCGACAGGGAGGTGACTATGAGCAGTTCTTC
TRBD1,TRBJ2-3,NA,TRBV11-1,CASRATDRENGYF,TGTGCCAGCAGAGCCACGGACAGGGAAAATGGGTATTTT
NA,TRBJ2-4,few,TRBV11-3,CASSPQRIVDIQYF,TGTGCCAGCAGCCCCCAGCGGATCGTTGACATTCAGTACTTC
TRBD2,TRBJ2-7,NA,TRBV27,CASSKLAEQYEQYF,TGTGCCAGCAGTAAACTAGCGGAACAATACGAGCAGTACTTC
TRBD2,TRBJ2-1,few,TRBV6-6,CASSYLAGESSYNEQFF,TGTGCCAGCAGTTACTTGGCGGGAGAGTCCTCCTACAATGAGCAGTTCTTC
NA,TRBJ1-2,few,TRBV12-3/TRBV12-4,CASGDSTAHYGYTF,TGTGCCAGCGGCGACTCGACGGCCCACTATGGCTACACCTTC
NA,TRBJ2-1,few,TRBV20-1,CSARVPVNEQFF,TGCAGTGCTAGAGTCCCCGTTAATGAGCAGTTCTTC
TRBD2,TRBJ2-3,NA,TRBV3-1,CASSQEGRGNTDTQYF,TGTGCCAGCAGCCAAGAGGGGCGGGGGAACACAGATACGCAGTATTTT
TRBD2,TRBJ2-7,NA,TRBV6-6,CASSFFPSRGAEDEQYF,TGTGCCAGCAGTTTTTTCCCTTCGCGGGGGGCAGAGGACGAGCAGTACTTC
NA,TRBJ1-2,few,TRBV15,CATSRDLTGRAYGYTF,TGTGCCACCAGCAGAGATCTCACCGGCAGAGCCTATGGCTACACCTTC
NA,TRBJ2-7,NA,TRBV2,CATGSSSYEQYF,TGTGCCACAGGGTCTAGCTCCTACGAGCAGTACTTC
NA,TRBJ2-6,NA,TRBV7-8,CTSSLGAASGANVLTF,TGTACCAGCAGCTTAGGGGCAGCCTCTGGGGCCAACGTCCTGACTTTC
NA,TRBJ2-1,few,TRBV3-1,CASSPWGLGGGEQFF,TGTGCCAGCAGCCCGTGGGGGCTCGGTGGGGGTGAGCAGTTCTTC
NA,TRBJ2-1,few,TRBV20-1,CSPRRESPYNEQFF,TGCAGCCCCAGGAGGGAGTCCCCCTACAATGAGCAGTTCTTC
NA,TRBJ2-7,NA,TRBV12-5,CASGLTGSTQYF,TGTGCTAGTGGTTTGACCGGGTCGACTCAGTACTTC
TRBD1,TRBJ1-2,few,TRBV4-2,CASSQGGTGRDKGYTF,TGTGCCAGCAGCCAAGGGGGGACAGGGCGGGACAAAGGCTACACCTTC
TRBD2,TRBJ2-7,NA,TRBV29-1,CSVEVKGTSGISYEQYF,TGCAGCGTTGAAGTGAAAGGGACTAGCGGGATTTCCTACGAGCAGTACTTC
NA,TRBJ1-4,NA,TRBV18,CASSSQDQFNEKLFF,TGTGCCAGCTCATCTCAAGACCAGTTTAATGAAAAACTGTTTTTT